A selection of T cell receptor beta chains follows, all from one sample in a study of human thymus T cells. Method: immunoSEQ multiplex PCR; TCRdb's copy keeps in-frame clones and lacks some. Of tens of thousands of clones listed, 94% are singletons. Sample: blood. The receptors originated from a boy younger than two with a congenital heart defect but otherwise immunologically healthy. Both conserved end residues are part of each CDR3. The D gene is left open where the match is weak. Not all rows give a size; the values are once, few, many and, for expanded clones, a class.

>TRBJ1-2|-|few|TRBV25-1
TGTGCCAGCAGTGAATTAGAGGAGGGGGGCGGCTACACCTTC
CASSELEEGGGYTF
>TRBJ2-7|-|-|TRBV7-2
TGTGCCAGCAGCTTTAGCGGTACCTACGAGCAGTACTTC
CASSFSGTYEQYF
>TRBJ2-7|-|-|TRBV19
TGTGCCAGTAGCATACGGGGCAGTTCCTACGAGCAGTACTTC
CASSIRGSSYEQYF
>TRBJ1-1|-|-|TRBV7-9
TGTGCCAGCAGCTTCGGGAACACTGAAGCTTTCTTT
CASSFGNTEAFF
>TRBJ2-1|-|once|TRBV7-9
TGTGCCAGCAGCTTCGCCGGGAATGAGCAGTTCTTC
CASSFAGNEQFF
>TRBJ1-1|-|-|TRBV11-3
TGTGCCAGCAGCCCCTGGGGGGGGGAGGTGAACACTGAAGCTTTCTTT
CASSPWGGEVNTEAFF
>TRBJ2-7|-|-|TRBV5-6
TGTGCCAGCAGCTGGCTGACCGAGCAGTACTTC
CASSWLTEQYF
>TRBJ2-3|-|once|TRBV28
TGTGCCAGCAAACAGGGGGGGGCCCCCGGCACGCAGTATTTT
CASKQGGAPGTQYF
>TRBJ2-2|TRBD2|-|TRBV10-2
TGCGCCAGCACAACAGCGGGGGGCGGGGAGCTGTTTTTT
CASTTAGGGELFF
>TRBJ2-7|TRBD1|-|TRBV10-3
TGTGCCATCACGAGGGGGCGCGGTTCCTACGAGCAGTACTTC
CAITRGRGSYEQYF
>TRBJ1-2|TRBD1|once|TRBV6-5
TGTGCCAGCAGTTTACAGGGGTTAAGCTATGGCTACACCTTC
CASSLQGLSYGYTF
>TRBJ1-2|-|-|TRBV21-1
TGTGCCAGCAGCAAATTTTGCGGACACCGAATCTATGGCTACACCTTC
CASSKFCGHRIYGYTF
>TRBJ2-5|-|-|TRBV19
TGTGCCAGTAGTATCGGGCCAGAGACCCAGTACTTC
CASSIGPETQYF